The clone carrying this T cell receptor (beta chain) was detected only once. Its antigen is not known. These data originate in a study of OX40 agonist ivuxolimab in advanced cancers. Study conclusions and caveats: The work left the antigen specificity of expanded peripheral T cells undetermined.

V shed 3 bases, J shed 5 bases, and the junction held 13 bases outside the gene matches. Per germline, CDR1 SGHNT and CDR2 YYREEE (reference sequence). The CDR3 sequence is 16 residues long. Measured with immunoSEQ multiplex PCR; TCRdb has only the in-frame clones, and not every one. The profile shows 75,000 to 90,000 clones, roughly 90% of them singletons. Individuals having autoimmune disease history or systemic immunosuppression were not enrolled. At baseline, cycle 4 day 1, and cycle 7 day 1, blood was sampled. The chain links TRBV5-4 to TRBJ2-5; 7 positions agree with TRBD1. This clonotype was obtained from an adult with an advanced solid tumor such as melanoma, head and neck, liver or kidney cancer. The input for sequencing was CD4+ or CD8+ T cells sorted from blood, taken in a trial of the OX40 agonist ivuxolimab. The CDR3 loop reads CASSSGQAHLGETQYF. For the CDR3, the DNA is TGTGCCAGCAGCTCAGGACAGGCGCACCTGGGGGAGACCCAGTACTTC. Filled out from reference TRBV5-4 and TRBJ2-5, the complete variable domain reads ETGVTQSPTHLIKTRGQQVTLRCSSQSGHNTVSWYQQALGQGPQFIFQYYREEENGRGNFPPRFSGLQFPNYSSELNVNALELDDSALYLCASSSGQAHLGETQYFGPGTRLLVL.